This T cell receptor beta chain came from a study of T cell repertoires in cytomegalovirus infection. Study-level background: As its CMV epitopes, the study selected recently identified HLA-C-restricted and well-studied HLA-B-restricted targets. Through public TCR beta signatures, both CMV infection and matching HLA type were indicated. General study findings and limits: Within the response measured ex vivo, HLA-C-restricted CMV-specific TCR beta clonotypes were dominant.

MiXCR, run by TCRdb on the reads, gives a single entry per CDR3 protein. Among 300,000 to 400,000 distinct CDR3 sequences listed, about 29% were seen once. This CDR3 has 13 amino acids. Germline CDR1 LGHDT, CDR2 YNNKEL (reference sequence). Deletions cut 4 bases from V and 8 bases from J, with 11 bases between. A note on this clonotype: The antigen is undetermined.

The origin of this receptor is a human donor in good health (CMV status not recorded). Some clones in this sample may be carry-over from other donors' samples. This chain links TRBV3-1 with TRBJ1-4; D is ambiguous. The starting material was cultured PBMCs, obtained from culture after CMV antigen stimulation. The CDR3: CASSPTAAEKLFF. For the CDR3, the DNA is TGTGCCAGCAGCCCGACGGCAGCGGAAAAACTGTTTTTT.